This TCR beta chain came from a study of patients and donors after allogeneic stem cell transplantation. Using its own MiXCR run on the RT-PCR reads, TCRdb lists one record per CDR3 protein. The top ten hold about 70% of the sample, which has roughly 4,500 distinct CDR3 sequences, around 17% seen once. The CDR3 has 15 amino acids. Trimming took 1 base from V and 3 from J, leaving 11 bases between them. Germline CDR1 and CDR2: MNHEY and SMNVEV (reference sequence). The sample consisted of blood, either unsorted or a sorted T cell fraction (not recorded which). The clonotype originates from a human donor who was either an allogeneic HSCT recipient or a stem cell or donor lymphocyte infusion donor (not recorded which). It is not recorded whose cells these are; they may come from a transplant donor. V and J are TRBV27 and TRBJ2-3; D may be TRBD1 (5 bases). CDR3 coding DNA: TGTGCCAGCAGTTTATTAGGGGTTTGGACAGATACGCAGTATTTT. This translates into CASSLLGVWTDTQYF.